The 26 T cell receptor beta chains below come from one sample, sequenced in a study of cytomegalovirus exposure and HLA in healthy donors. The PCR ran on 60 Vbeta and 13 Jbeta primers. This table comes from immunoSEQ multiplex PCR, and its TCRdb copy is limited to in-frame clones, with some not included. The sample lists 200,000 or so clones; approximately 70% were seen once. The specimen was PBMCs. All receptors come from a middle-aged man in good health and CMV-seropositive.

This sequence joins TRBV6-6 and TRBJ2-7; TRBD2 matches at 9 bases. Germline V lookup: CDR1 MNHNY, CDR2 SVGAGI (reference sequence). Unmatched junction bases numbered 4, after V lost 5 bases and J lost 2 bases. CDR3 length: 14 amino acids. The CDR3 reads CASSIASGAYEQYF. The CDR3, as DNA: TGTGCCAGCAGTATAGCTAGCGGGGCCTACGAGCAGTACTTC.

For the CDR3, the DNA is TGTGCCAGTAGTATGGACACAGGGCGAGGGGATCAGCCCCAGCATTTT. Its protein is CASSMDTGRGDQPQHF. The chain couples TRBV19 to TRBJ1-5, with D tentatively TRBD1 (6 bases). The CDR3 covers 16 residues. With 3 bases removed from V and 5 bases from J, the gap between germline ends came to 17 bases. Germline values: CDR1 LNHDA, CDR2 SQIVND (reference sequence).

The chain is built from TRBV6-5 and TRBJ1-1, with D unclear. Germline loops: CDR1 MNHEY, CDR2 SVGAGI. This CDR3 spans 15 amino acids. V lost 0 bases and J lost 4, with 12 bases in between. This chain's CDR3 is CASSYSGALSTEAFF. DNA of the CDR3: TGTGCCAGCAGTTACTCGGGAGCGTTGAGCACTGAAGCTTTCTTT.

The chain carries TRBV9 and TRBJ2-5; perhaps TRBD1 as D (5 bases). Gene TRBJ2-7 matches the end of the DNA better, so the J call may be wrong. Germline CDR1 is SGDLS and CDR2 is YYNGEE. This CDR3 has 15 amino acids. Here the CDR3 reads CASSVEQGTPYEQYF. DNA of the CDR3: TGTGCCAGCAGCGTAGAGCAGGGAACCCCCTACGAGCAGTACTTC.

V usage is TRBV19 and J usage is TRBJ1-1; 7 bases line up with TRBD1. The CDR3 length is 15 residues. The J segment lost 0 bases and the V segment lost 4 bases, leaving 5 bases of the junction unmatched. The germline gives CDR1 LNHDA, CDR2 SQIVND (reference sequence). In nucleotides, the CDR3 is TGTGCCAGTAGTAAACTCAGGGGGGTGAACACTGAAGCTTTCTTT. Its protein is CASSKLRGVNTEAFF.

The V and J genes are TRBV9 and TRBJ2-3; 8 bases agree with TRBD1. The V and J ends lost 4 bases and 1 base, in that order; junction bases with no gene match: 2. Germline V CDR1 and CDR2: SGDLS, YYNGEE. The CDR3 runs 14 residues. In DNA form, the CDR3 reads TGTGCCAGCAGCAAGGGACAGGGCACAGATACGCAGTATTTT. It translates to CASSKGQGTDTQYF.

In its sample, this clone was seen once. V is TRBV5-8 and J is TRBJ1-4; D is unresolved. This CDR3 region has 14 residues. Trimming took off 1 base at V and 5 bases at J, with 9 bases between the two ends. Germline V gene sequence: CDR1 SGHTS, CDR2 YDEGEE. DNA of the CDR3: TGTGCCAGCAGCTTGCGGCAGGTGAATGAAAAACTGTTTTTT. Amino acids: CASSLRQVNEKLFF.

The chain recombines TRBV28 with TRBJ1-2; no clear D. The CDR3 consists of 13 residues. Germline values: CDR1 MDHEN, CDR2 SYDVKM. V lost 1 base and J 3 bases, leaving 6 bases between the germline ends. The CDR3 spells CASSLSGYYGYTF. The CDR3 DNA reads TGTGCCAGCAGTTTATCGGGGTACTATGGCTACACCTTC.

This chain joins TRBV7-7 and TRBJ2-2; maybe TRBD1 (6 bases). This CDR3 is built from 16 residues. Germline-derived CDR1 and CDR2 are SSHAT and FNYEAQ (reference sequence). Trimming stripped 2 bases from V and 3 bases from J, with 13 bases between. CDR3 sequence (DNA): TGTGCCAGCAGCTTATTAGGGGGTCGGGACACCGGGGAGCTGTTTTTT. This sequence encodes CASSLLGGRDTGELFF.

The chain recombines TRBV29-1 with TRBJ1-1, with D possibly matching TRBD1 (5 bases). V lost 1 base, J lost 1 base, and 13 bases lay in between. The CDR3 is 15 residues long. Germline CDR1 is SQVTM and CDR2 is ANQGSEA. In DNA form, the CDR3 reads TGCAGCGTTGAAGCCCTAGGGGTGGGGAACACTGAAGCTTTCTTT. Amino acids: CSVEALGVGNTEAFF.

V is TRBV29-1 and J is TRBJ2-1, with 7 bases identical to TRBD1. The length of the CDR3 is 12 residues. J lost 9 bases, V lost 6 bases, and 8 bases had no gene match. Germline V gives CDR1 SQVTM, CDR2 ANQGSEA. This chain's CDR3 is CSVSQGVGEQFF. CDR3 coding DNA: TGCAGCGTGTCCCAGGGGGTGGGTGAGCAGTTCTTC.

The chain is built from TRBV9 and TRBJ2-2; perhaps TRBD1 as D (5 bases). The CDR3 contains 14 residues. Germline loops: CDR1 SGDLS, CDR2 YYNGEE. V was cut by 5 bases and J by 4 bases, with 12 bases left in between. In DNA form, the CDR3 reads TGTGCCAGCAGGTATGGGGCCGGCACCGGGGAGCTGTTTTTT. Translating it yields CASRYGAGTGELFF. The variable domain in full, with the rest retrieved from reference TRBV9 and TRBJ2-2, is DSGVTQTPKHLITATGQRVTLRCSPRSGDLSVYWYQQSLDQGLQFLIQYYNGEERAKGNILERFSAQQFPDLHSELNLSSLELGDSALYFCASRYGAGTGELFFGEGSRLTVL.

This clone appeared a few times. CDR3 in amino acids: CASSSQATGELFF. As DNA, the CDR3 is TGCGCCAGCAGCTCCCAGGCTACCGGGGAGCTGTTTTTT. The chain joins TRBV5-1 to TRBJ2-2; no definite D call. Germline values: CDR1 SGHRS, CDR2 YFSETQ. The V end was cut by 3 bases, the J end by 5 bases, with 8 bases between. The CDR3 consists of 13 residues.

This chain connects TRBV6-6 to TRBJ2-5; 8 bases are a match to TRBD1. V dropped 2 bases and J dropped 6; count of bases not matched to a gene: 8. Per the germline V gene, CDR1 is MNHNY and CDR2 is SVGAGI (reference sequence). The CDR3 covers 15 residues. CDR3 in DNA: TGTGCCAGCAGTTACCCGCCCCGGACAGGGAAGACCCAGTACTTC. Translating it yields CASSYPPRTGKTQYF.

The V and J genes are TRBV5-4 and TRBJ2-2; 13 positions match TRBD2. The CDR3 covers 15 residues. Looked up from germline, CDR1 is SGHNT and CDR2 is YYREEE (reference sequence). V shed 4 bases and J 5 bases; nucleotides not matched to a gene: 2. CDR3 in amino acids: CASSRLAGGTGELFF. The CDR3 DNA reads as TGTGCCAGCAGCCGACTAGCGGGGGGTACCGGGGAGCTGTTTTTT.

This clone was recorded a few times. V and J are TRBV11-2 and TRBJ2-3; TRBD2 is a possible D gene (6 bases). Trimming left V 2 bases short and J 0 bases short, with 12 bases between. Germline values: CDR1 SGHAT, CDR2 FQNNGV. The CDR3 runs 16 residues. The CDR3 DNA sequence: TGTGCCAGCAGCTTATTCGCGGGGACTAGCACAGATACGCAGTATTTT. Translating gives CASSLFAGTSTDTQYF.

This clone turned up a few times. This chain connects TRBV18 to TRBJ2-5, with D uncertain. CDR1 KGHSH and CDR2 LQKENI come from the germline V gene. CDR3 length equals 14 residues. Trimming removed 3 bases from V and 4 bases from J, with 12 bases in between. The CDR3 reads CASSPISSLETQYF. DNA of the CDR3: TGTGCCAGCTCACCTATTAGCTCGTTAGAGACCCAGTACTTC.

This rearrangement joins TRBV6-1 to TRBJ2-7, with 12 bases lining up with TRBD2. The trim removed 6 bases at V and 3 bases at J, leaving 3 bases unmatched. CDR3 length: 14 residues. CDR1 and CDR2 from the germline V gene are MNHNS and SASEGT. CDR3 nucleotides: TGTGCCAGCAGAAGGACTAGCGGGAACTACGAGCAGTACTTC. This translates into CASRRTSGNYEQYF.

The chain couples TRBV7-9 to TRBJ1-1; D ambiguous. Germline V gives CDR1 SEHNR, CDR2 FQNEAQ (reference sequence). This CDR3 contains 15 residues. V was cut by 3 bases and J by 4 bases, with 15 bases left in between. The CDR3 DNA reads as TGTGCCAGCAGCTTTCGCCCTTTGCTGGCCACTGAAGCTTTCTTT. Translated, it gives CASSFRPLLATEAFF.

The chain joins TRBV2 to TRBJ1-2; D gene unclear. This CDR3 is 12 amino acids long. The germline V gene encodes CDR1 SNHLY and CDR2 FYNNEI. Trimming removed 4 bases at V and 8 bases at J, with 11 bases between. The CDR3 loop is CASSASSGGYTF. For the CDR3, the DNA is TGTGCCAGCAGTGCTTCCAGCGGAGGCTACACCTTC.

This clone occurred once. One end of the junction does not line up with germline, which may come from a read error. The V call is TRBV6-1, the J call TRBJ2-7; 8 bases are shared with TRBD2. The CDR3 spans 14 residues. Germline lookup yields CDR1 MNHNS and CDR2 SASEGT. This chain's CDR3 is CASSLGGGRVEGHF. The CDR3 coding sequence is TGTGCCAGCAGCCTCGGGGGGGGGCGCGTGGAGGGGCACTTC.

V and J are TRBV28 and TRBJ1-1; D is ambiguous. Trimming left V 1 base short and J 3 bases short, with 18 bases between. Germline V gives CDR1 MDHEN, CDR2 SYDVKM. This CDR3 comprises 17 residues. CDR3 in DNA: TGTGCCAGCAGTTTATTCCAGCGCACCGGGAGGGACACTGAAGCTTTCTTT. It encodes CASSLFQRTGRDTEAFF.

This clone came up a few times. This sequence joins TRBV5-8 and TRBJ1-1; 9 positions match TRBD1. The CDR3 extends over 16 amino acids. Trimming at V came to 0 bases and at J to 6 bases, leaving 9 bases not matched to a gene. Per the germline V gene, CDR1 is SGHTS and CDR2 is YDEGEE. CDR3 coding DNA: TGTGCCAGCAGCTTGGGACCTGGGACAGGGAAATCTGAAGCTTTCTTT. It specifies CASSLGPGTGKSEAFF.

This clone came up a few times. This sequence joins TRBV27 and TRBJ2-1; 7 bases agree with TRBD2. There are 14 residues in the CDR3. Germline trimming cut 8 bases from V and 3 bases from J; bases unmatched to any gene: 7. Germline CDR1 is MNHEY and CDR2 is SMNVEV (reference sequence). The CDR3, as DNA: TGTGCCAGCCAGGAGCGGGGCATCTACAATGAGCAGTTCTTC. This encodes CASQERGIYNEQFF.

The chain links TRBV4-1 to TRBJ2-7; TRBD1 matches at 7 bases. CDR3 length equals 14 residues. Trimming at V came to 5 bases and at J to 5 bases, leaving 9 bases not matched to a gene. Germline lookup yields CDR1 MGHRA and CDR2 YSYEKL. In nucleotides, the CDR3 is TGCGCCAGCAGCTACCGACAGGGTCCCAACGAGCAGTACTTC. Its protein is CASSYRQGPNEQYF.

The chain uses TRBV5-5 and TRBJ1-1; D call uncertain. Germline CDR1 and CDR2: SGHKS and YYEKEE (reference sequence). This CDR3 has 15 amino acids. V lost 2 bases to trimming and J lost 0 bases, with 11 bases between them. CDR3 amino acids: CASSLVEILNTEAFF. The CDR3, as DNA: TGTGCCAGCAGCTTAGTAGAGATCCTGAACACTGAAGCTTTCTTT.